This TCR beta chain comes out of a study of blood T cell repertoires in COVID-19. At the level of the study: PBMCs, B-cell-depleted T cells, or T cells were the source of the cDNA or gDNA that made up the material.

Participants were aged roughly 18 to 89 years from about 25 US areas. TCRdb's copy holds only in-frame clones and misses some; the assay was immunoSEQ multiplex PCR. The data hold about 160,000 clones, with roughly 80% observed a single time. This clone has a single count. The receptor was derived from a middle-aged woman with acute COVID-19. Sequencing input: PBMCs or T cells enriched from blood (not recorded which).

CDR3 sequence: CASSLAPNSGQPYEQYF. DNA of the CDR3: TGTGCCAGCAGCTTAGCCCCAAATAGCGGACAACCCTACGAGCAGTACTTC. The chain links TRBV11-2 to TRBJ2-7; possibly TRBD2 for D (6 bases). The germline V gene has CDR1 SGHAT and CDR2 FQNNGV. CDR3 size: 17 residues. Trimming shortened V by 1 base and J by 2 bases, and 18 bases separated the two germline ends.